Following are 26 T cell receptor beta chains from one sample sequenced in a study of T cells after yellow fever vaccination. Each CDR3 protein gets one entry after TCRdb re-called the 5' RACE reads with MiXCR. The sample carries 620,000 or so distinct CDR3 sequences, roughly a sixth recorded once. The sequencing used PBMCs, collected 5 days after the first yellow fever vaccination. The source is a man between 18 and 29 years old who received the YFV17D yellow fever vaccine.

This chain links TRBV3-1 with TRBJ1-1; D is ambiguous. This CDR3 comprises 12 residues. Trimming stripped 1 base from V and 4 bases from J, with 4 bases between. Per the germline V gene, CDR1 is LGHDT and CDR2 is YNNKEL (reference sequence). Here the CDR3 reads CASSQGPTEAFF. The CDR3 region has the DNA TGTGCCAGCAGCCAAGGCCCCACTGAAGCTTTCTTT. The full variable domain, in which reference TRBV3-1 and TRBJ1-1 provide the parts outside the CDR3, is DTAVSQTPKYLVTQMGNDKSIKCEQNLGHDTMYWYKQDSKKFLKIMFSYNNKELIINETVPNRFSPKSPDKAHLNLHINSLELGDSAVYFCASSQGPTEAFFGQGTRLTVV.

This clonotype turned up a few times. The genes are TRBV12-3 or TRBV12-4 and TRBJ1-1, with D possibly being TRBD1 (5 bases). Trimming removed 10 bases at V and 4 bases at J, with 16 bases between. The CDR3 contains 13 residues. The CDR3 protein is CATAGGYGTEAFF. The CDR3 DNA follows: TGTGCCACCGCGGGGGGGTACGGCACTGAAGCTTTCTTT.

J is TRBJ2-3 and V is TRBV18; TRBD2 aligns across 13 bases. In germline, CDR1 is KGHSH, CDR2 LQKENI. Trimming cost V 0 bases and J 0 bases; bases outside gene matches: 0. The CDR3 sequence is 17 residues long. The CDR3 coding sequence is TGTGCCAGCTCACCACCGGGACTAGCGGGGAGCACAGATACGCAGTATTTT. It codes for CASSPPGLAGSTDTQYF.

V usage is TRBV12-3 or TRBV12-4 and J usage is TRBJ2-1; TRBD2 agrees at 10 bases. With 6 bases clipped from V and 4 bases from J, the junction kept 6 bases outside the gene matches. The CDR3 runs to 15 residues. CDR3 in amino acids: CASRGSGGRYNEQFF. DNA for the CDR3: TGTGCCAGCAGAGGTAGCGGGGGGCGTTACAATGAGCAGTTCTTC.

In this sample, this clonotype turned up many times. The chain is built from TRBV7-9 and TRBJ2-1; 7 bases line up with TRBD2. The CDR3 contains 13 residues. Trimming cost V 5 bases and J 6 bases; bases outside gene matches: 4. In germline, CDR1 is SEHNR, CDR2 FQNEAQ (reference sequence). The CDR3, as DNA: TGTGCCAGCAGCCTTGGGGGGGGCAATGAGCAGTTCTTC. Translated: CASSLGGGNEQFF.

This clonotype showed up just once. V usage is TRBV5-6 and J usage is TRBJ2-7; perhaps TRBD1 as D (6 bases). Germline values: CDR1 SGHDT, CDR2 YYEEEE. Trimming cost V 0 bases and J 6 bases, with 10 bases left between them. The CDR3 length is 13 residues. The CDR3 is CASSLEQGSEQYF. The CDR3 nucleotides are TGTGCCAGCAGCTTGGAACAGGGAAGCGAGCAGTACTTC.

This chain joins TRBV19 and TRBJ1-2, with TRBD1 identical over 10 bases. Germline CDR1 LNHDA, CDR2 SQIVND (reference sequence). Trimming cost V 3 bases and J 4 bases; bases outside gene matches: 8. The CDR3 has 16 residues. The CDR3 DNA is TGTGCCAGTAGTATTCCGGGACAGGGGCGAGGCTATGGCTACACCTTC. Translating gives CASSIPGQGRGYGYTF.

This clonotype was counted between two and nine times. This chain links TRBV6-5 with TRBJ2-3, with 10 bases aligning to TRBD2. V trimming: 9 bases; J trimming: 5 bases; junction bases outside the gene matches: 8. The CDR3 extends over 14 amino acids. Germline V gene data show CDR1 as MNHEY and CDR2 as SVGAGI. The CDR3 bases are TGTGCCAGTGAGCGGGGGGGTTTTGAAGATACGCAGTATTTT. As protein: CASERGGFEDTQYF.

This chain uses TRBV5-1 with TRBJ1-1; D remains ambiguous. The ends were cut back, 2 bases at V and 8 bases at J, with 16 bases in the middle. Germline CDR1 is SGHRS and CDR2 is YFSETQ. The CDR3 totals 14 residues. The CDR3 DNA sequence: TGCGCCAGCAGCTTTTCTACCTCGGGGTTCGAAGCTTTCTTT. Translation gives CASSFSTSGFEAFF.

The chain employs TRBV4-3 and TRBJ2-5; D perhaps matches TRBD2 (5 bases). Trimming took 3 bases from V and 4 from J, leaving 12 bases between them. Germline loops: CDR1 LGHNA, CDR2 YSLEER. This CDR3 contains 14 residues. In DNA form, the CDR3 reads TGCGCCAGCAGCCAGCGGGCCCACGGAGAGACCCAGTACTTC. Translating gives CASSQRAHGETQYF.

This chain links TRBV4-2 with TRBJ1-6; D is perhaps TRBD1 (6 bases). Trimming stripped 4 bases from V and 5 bases from J, with 15 bases between. The CDR3 is made up of 16 amino acids. The germline gives CDR1 LGHNA, CDR2 YNFKEQ. CDR3 in DNA: TGTGCCAGCAGCCGAAGGGGGGGCTCGGATAATTCACCCCTCCACTTT. Its translation: CASSRRGGSDNSPLHF.

In its sample, this clonotype was seen many times. The gene calls are TRBV7-3 and TRBJ2-1, with TRBD2 matching 9 bases. Germline trimming cut 6 bases from V and 3 bases from J; bases unmatched to any gene: 6. Germline V lookup: CDR1 SGHTA, CDR2 FQGTGA. The CDR3 spans 15 residues. The CDR3 reads CASSPGTSIYNEQFF. The CDR3 DNA reads as TGTGCCAGCAGTCCCGGGACTAGCATCTACAATGAGCAGTTCTTC.

The J gene is TRBJ1-4, the V gene TRBV18; no clear D. The CDR3 covers 16 residues. CDR1 KGHSH and CDR2 LQKENI come from the germline V gene. Trimming removed 3 bases from V and 2 bases from J, with 13 bases in between. CDR3 loop: CASSPFTRETNEKLFF. CDR3 DNA sequence: TGTGCCAGCTCACCTTTCACACGGGAGACTAATGAAAAACTGTTTTTT.

This clonotype was seen a few times. This rearrangement joins TRBV11-2 to TRBJ2-1; 8 positions match TRBD1. The CDR3 contains 13 residues. Germline lookup yields CDR1 SGHAT and CDR2 FQNNGV. The trim removed 7 bases at V and 6 bases at J, leaving 5 bases unmatched. CDR3 bases: TGTGCCAGCACCAGAGACAGGGGCAATGAGCAGTTCTTC. Encoded protein: CASTRDRGNEQFF.

This clonotype has more than one count but fewer than ten. V is TRBV5-6 and J is TRBJ1-1; D unclear. This CDR3 spans 12 amino acids. CDR1 and CDR2 (germline): SGHDT, YYEEEE. The ends were cut back, 4 bases at V and 5 bases at J, with 9 bases in the middle. This chain's CDR3 is CASSRRWTEAFF. CDR3 DNA sequence: TGTGCCAGCAGCCGCAGGTGGACTGAAGCTTTCTTT. Looking up the rest from reference TRBV5-6 and TRBJ1-1 gives the full variable domain: DAGVTQSPTHLIKTRGQQVTLRCSPKSGHDTVSWYQQALGQGPQFIFQYYEEEERQRGNFPDRFSGHQFPNYSSELNVNALLLGDSALYLCASSRRWTEAFFGQGTRLTVV.

This clonotype was detected only a few times. The CDR3 loop is CASSLGLNIQYF. CDR3 coding DNA: TGTGCCAGCAGCTTAGGGTTAAACATTCAGTACTTC. The V gene is TRBV11-2, the J gene TRBJ2-4, with unresolved D. CDR1 SGHAT and CDR2 FQNNGV come from the germline V gene. CDR3 length: 12 residues. Trimming removed 1 base from V and 6 bases from J, with 4 bases in between. The variable domain in full, with the rest retrieved from reference TRBV11-2 and TRBJ2-4, is EAGVAQSPRYKIIEKRQSVAFWCNPISGHATLYWYQQILGQGPKLLIQFQNNGVVDDSQLPKDRFSAERLKGVDSTLKIQPAKLEDSAVYLCASSLGLNIQYFGAGTRLSVL.

The count of this clonotype is one. The gene calls are TRBV5-1 and TRBJ1-2, with 7 nucleotides matching TRBD1. This CDR3 is 16 amino acids long. CDR1 is SGHRS, CDR2 YFSETQ, per germline. J was trimmed by 0 bases and V by 4 bases; bases with no gene match: 9. DNA of the CDR3: TGCGCCAGCAGCCAACAGACAGGGAAGACTAACTATGGCTACACCTTC. It yields the protein CASSQQTGKTNYGYTF.

The V and J genes are TRBV6-1 and TRBJ1-5; D is perhaps TRBD1 (5 bases). Trimming stripped 3 bases from V and 2 bases from J, with 11 bases between. The CDR3 covers 15 residues. From germline, CDR1 is MNHNS and CDR2 SASEGT. The DNA for the CDR3 is TGTGCCAGCAGTGAGAACCAGGGCGGCAATCAGCCCCAGCATTTT. Amino acid sequence: CASSENQGGNQPQHF.

The sample holds a few counts of this clonotype. V gene TRBV9 combines with J gene TRBJ1-5, with a tentative D call TRBD1 (5 bases). Germline assignment: CDR1 SGDLS and CDR2 YYNGEE. V lost 4 bases and J 0 bases, leaving 11 bases between the germline ends. This CDR3 spans 15 amino acids. The CDR3 sequence: CASSRDPNSNQPQHF. CDR3 DNA: TGTGCCAGCAGCCGGGACCCAAATAGCAATCAGCCCCAGCATTTT.

This sequence joins TRBV25-1 and TRBJ2-3; no firm D call. Per germline, CDR1 MGHDK and CDR2 SYGVNS. V shed 1 base and J shed 2 bases, with 10 bases lying between them. This CDR3 contains 15 residues. CDR3 amino acids: CASSEFAVYTDTQYF. In nucleotides, the CDR3 is TGTGCCAGCAGTGAATTCGCGGTCTACACAGATACGCAGTATTTT. The full variable domain, with the rest looked up from reference TRBV25-1 and TRBJ2-3, is EADIYQTPRYLVIGTGKKITLECSQTMGHDKMYWYQQDPGMELHLIHYSYGVNSTEKGDLSSESTVSRIRTEHFPLTLESARPSHTSQYLCASSEFAVYTDTQYFGPGTRLTVL.

This clonotype was seen a handful of times. CDR3 sequence (DNA): TGTGCCTGGAGTAGGAGGGGACACCCACAAGAGACCCAGTACTTC. Protein product: CAWSRRGHPQETQYF. The chain uses TRBV30 and TRBJ2-5; either TRBD1 or TRBD2 may fit D (6 bases each). The V gene's germline CDR1 is GTSNPN and CDR2 SVGIG (reference sequence). CDR3 length: 15 residues. The germline V and J ends were trimmed by 2 bases and 2 bases, with 15 bases remaining between them.

The J gene is TRBJ2-5, the V gene TRBV7-6; D gene unclear. The CDR3 runs 13 residues. The V gene's germline CDR1 is SGHVS and CDR2 FNYEAQ. V dropped 3 bases and J dropped 5 bases, with 10 bases sitting between them. CDR3 loop: CASSLGSWETQYF. As DNA, the CDR3 is TGTGCCAGCAGCTTGGGGTCTTGGGAGACCCAGTACTTC.

This clonotype was counted a few times. The chain links TRBV10-3 to TRBJ2-7; no firm D call. The germline V gene encodes CDR1 ENHRY and CDR2 SYGVKD. V was clipped by 3 bases and J by 0 bases, with 12 bases between them. CDR3 length equals 15 residues. The CDR3 coding sequence is TGTGCCATCAGTGACCCCGGCTATAGCTCCTACGAGCAGTACTTC. Encoded protein: CAISDPGYSSYEQYF.

This clonotype has only a few counts. This chain joins TRBV11-2 and TRBJ1-2, with D maybe TRBD1 (5 bases). Germline assignment: CDR1 SGHAT and CDR2 FQNNGV. The germline V and J ends were trimmed by 5 bases and 2 bases, with 12 bases remaining between them. The CDR3 is 14 residues long. The DNA of the CDR3 is TGTGCCAGCAGCGATGGGACTGGAAACTATGGCTACACCTTC. Translated, it gives CASSDGTGNYGYTF.

The chain combines TRBV25-1 with TRBJ1-6; perhaps TRBD1 as D (5 bases). V was clipped by 5 bases and J by 13 bases, with 15 bases between them. This CDR3 contains 13 residues. Germline CDR1 and CDR2: MGHDK and SYGVNS. In DNA form, the CDR3 reads TGTGCCAGCAGTTCGGGGCCTAGTTCGCCCCTCCACTTT. Its translation is CASSSGPSSPLHF.

This clonotype was counted between two and nine times. The rearrangement links TRBV7-9 to TRBJ1-1; D gene ambiguous. V was shortened by 0 bases and J by 4 bases, with 15 bases between the two germline ends. The CDR3 is 16 amino acids. CDR1 is SEHNR and CDR2 is FQNEAQ in the germline V gene (reference sequence). CDR3 protein: CASSLARRGVATEAFF. The CDR3 DNA follows: TGTGCCAGCAGCTTAGCGAGGCGGGGAGTTGCCACTGAAGCTTTCTTT. The full variable domain, rest sourced from reference TRBV7-9 and TRBJ1-1, is DTGVSQNPRHKITKRGQNVTFRCDPISEHNRLYWYRQTLGQGPEFLTYFQNEAQLEKSRLLSDRFSAERPKGSFSTLEIQRTEQGDSAMYLCASSLARRGVATEAFFGQGTRLTVV.